This record covers a single T cell receptor (beta chain). Which cohort a participant joined came from the clinical history participants gave. This sample is part of a study of blood T cell repertoires in COVID-19. Study details: PBMCs, B-cell-depleted T cells, or T cells provided the cDNA or gDNA that made up the material.

Germline V CDR1 and CDR2: PRHDT, FYEKMQ (reference sequence). The CDR3 length is 21 residues. The trim removed 1 base at V and 0 bases at J, leaving 19 bases unmatched. The table came from immunoSEQ multiplex PCR; TCRdb's copy has only in-frame clones and leaves some out. The table includes about 370,000 clones, 80% to 90% detected once. The sample comprised PBMCs or T cells enriched from blood (not recorded which). The chain recombines TRBV13 with TRBJ2-7; TRBD2 matches 9 bases. This TCR came from a man aged 18-30 years who had recovered from COVID-19. CDR3: CASSLAHSGLAGSFSSYEQYF. For the CDR3, the DNA is TGTGCCAGCAGCTTAGCCCATAGCGGTCTAGCGGGAAGCTTTAGCTCCTACGAGCAGTACTTC. The variable domain in full, completed from reference TRBV13 and TRBJ2-7, reads AAGVIQSPRHLIKEKRETATLKCYPIPRHDTVYWYQQGPGQDPQFLISFYEKMQSDKGSIPDRFSAQQFSDYHSELNMSSLELGDSALYFCASSLAHSGLAGSFSSYEQYFGPGTRLTVT.